Below are 11 T cell receptor beta chains sequenced from a single sample in a study of T-cell memory formation after mild COVID-19 (dated by TCRdb to the early 2020s). Library method: 5' RACE. The instrument given in TCRdb is Illumina NovaSeq 6000. TCRdb took the public reads, trimmed them with fastp at Q25, ran MiXCR for clone calling and kept in-frame beta chains. Identical CDR3 protein sequences are pooled into one entry, listed with their most common genes and DNA. Here the sample has some 450,000 distinct CDR3 sequences; under 20% occur a single time. Around a fifth of the sample lies in the top ten. Material for sequencing was PBMCs or a T cell subset sorted from them (not recorded which). The receptors come from a man aged 18-30 years who had mild COVID-19 (a few samples of this study predate the infection). The sample titles of this study are shuffled in the database, so cell type and time point are left out; the donor was told from shared clones.

The chain carries TRBV11-2 and TRBJ1-6; 10 bases are a match to TRBD1. The length of the CDR3 is 16 residues. V gave up 1 base and J gave up 6 bases; unmatched junction bases: 3. The germline gives CDR1 SGHAT, CDR2 FQNNGV. CDR3: CASSLGTGGGNSPLHF. In nucleotides, the CDR3 is TGTGCCAGCAGCTTAGGGACAGGGGGAGGTAATTCACCCCTCCACTTT.

V gene TRBV5-1 combines with J gene TRBJ2-3; TRBD1 matches at 8 bases. The germline gives CDR1 SGHRS, CDR2 YFSETQ. The CDR3 has 14 residues. The V segment lost 3 bases and the J segment 5 bases; nucleotides outside the gene matches: 5. CDR3 loop: CASSWQGAKDTQYF. CDR3 in DNA: TGCGCCAGCAGCTGGCAGGGGGCGAAAGATACGCAGTATTTT.

The rearrangement joins TRBV20-1 to TRBJ1-2; TRBD1 aligns across 7 bases. Trimming removed 6 bases from V and 5 bases from J; junction bases left unmatched: 9. This CDR3 is 13 amino acids long. In germline, CDR1 is DFQATT, CDR2 SNEGSKA (reference sequence). In DNA, the CDR3 is TGCAGTGCCGGACCGACAGGGAAATATGGCTACACCTTC. Its translation: CSAGPTGKYGYTF.

In its sample, this clonotype was seen many times. This chain links TRBV4-3 with TRBJ2-2; 7 bases agree with TRBD1. V lost 4 bases, J lost 1 base, and 3 bases stayed unmatched. Germline CDR1 reads LGHNA; CDR2 reads YSLEER. The CDR3 covers 15 residues. CDR3 DNA: TGCGCCAGCAGCCGGGGACAGCTGAACACCGGGGAGCTGTTTTTT. Protein product: CASSRGQLNTGELFF.

This rearrangement joins TRBV28 to TRBJ2-2; D call uncertain. The V gene lost 5 bases and the J gene lost 8 bases, with 12 bases spanning the gap. Germline-derived CDR1 and CDR2 are MDHEN and SYDVKM. This CDR3 is 13 amino acids long. This CDR3 is CASSLPGSGELFF. In DNA form, the CDR3 reads TGTGCCAGCAGTCTTCCAGGTTCAGGGGAGCTGTTTTTT.

The rearrangement uses TRBV20-1 and TRBJ2-3; D remains unclear. CDR1 DFQATT and CDR2 SNEGSKA come from the germline V gene (reference sequence). This CDR3 has 14 residues. V lost 0 bases to trimming and J lost 4 bases, with 11 bases between them. CDR3: CSARDRRNSDTQYF. The CDR3 DNA sequence: TGCAGTGCTAGAGATCGGAGAAATTCAGATACGCAGTATTTT.

This clonotype has just a few counts. The chain carries TRBV7-8 and TRBJ2-1; the D gene is possibly TRBD1 (6 bases). Trimming took off 3 bases at V and 12 bases at J, with 18 bases between the two ends. The CDR3 has 14 amino acids. In germline, CDR1 is SGHVS, CDR2 FQNEAQ. The CDR3 protein is CASSFLLGGIGQFF. The CDR3 DNA reads TGTGCCAGCAGCTTTCTTTTAGGGGGAATCGGGCAGTTCTTC.

The chain combines TRBV12-3 or TRBV12-4 with TRBJ1-5; 8 bases are a match to TRBD1. After removal of 8 bases from V and 9 bases from J, the junction contained 18 bases not matched to a gene. The CDR3 sequence is 16 residues long. The CDR3 sequence: CASGAGGGHGTGPQHF. For the CDR3, the DNA is TGTGCCAGCGGTGCGGGAGGCGGACACGGGACAGGGCCCCAGCATTTT.

The V and J genes are TRBV5-4 and TRBJ2-5; a possible D gene is TRBD1 (5 bases). Germline V CDR1 and CDR2: SGHNT, YYREEE (reference sequence). V lost 4 bases and J lost 2, with 12 bases in between. This CDR3 comprises 14 residues. In DNA, the CDR3 is TGTGCCAGCAGCGGTGACAGTGTTCAAGAGACCCAGTACTTC. Protein: CASSGDSVQETQYF. The full variable domain, rest sourced from reference TRBV5-4 and TRBJ2-5, is ETGVTQSPTHLIKTRGQQVTLRCSSQSGHNTVSWYQQALGQGPQFIFQYYREEENGRGNFPPRFSGLQFPNYSSELNVNALELDDSALYLCASSGDSVQETQYFGPGTRLLVL.

The V and J genes are TRBV20-1 and TRBJ2-7; D remains unclear. CDR3 length equals 14 residues. The V and J ends lost 3 bases and 2 bases respectively, with 14 bases between them. The V gene's germline CDR1 is DFQATT and CDR2 SNEGSKA (reference sequence). In DNA form, the CDR3 reads TGCAGTGCTAGCTCTTCGAAGAACCCCTACGAGCAGTACGTC. Residues: CSASSSKNPYEQYV.

The CDR3 region is CASSFTGVTEAFF. CDR3 bases: TGTGCCAGCAGCTTCACAGGGGTAACTGAAGCTTTCTTT. The J gene is TRBJ1-1, the V gene TRBV7-9, with 7 nucleotides matching TRBD1. The CDR3 length is 13 residues. The germline V gene encodes CDR1 SEHNR and CDR2 FQNEAQ (reference sequence). V trimming: 3 bases; J trimming: 5 bases; junction bases outside the gene matches: 3.